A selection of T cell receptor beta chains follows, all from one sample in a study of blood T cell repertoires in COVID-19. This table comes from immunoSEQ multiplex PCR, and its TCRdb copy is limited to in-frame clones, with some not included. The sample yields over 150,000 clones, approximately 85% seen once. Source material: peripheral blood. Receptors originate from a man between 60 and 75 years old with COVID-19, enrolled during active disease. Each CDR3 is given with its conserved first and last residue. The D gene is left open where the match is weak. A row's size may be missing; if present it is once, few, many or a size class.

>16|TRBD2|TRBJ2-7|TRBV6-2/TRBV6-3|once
CASSPLGSGNSYEQYF
TGTGCCAGCAGTCCCCTAGGGAGCGGGAATTCCTACGAGCAGTACTTC
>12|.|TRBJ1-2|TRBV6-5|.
CASSSPNYGYTF
TGTGCCAGCAGTTCCCCAAACTATGGCTACACCTTC
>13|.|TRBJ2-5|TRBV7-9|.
CASSLMLRETQYF
TGTGCCAGCAGCTTAATGCTGCGGGAGACCCAGTACTTC
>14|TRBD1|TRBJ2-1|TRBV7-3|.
CASSAGTGWNEQFF
TGTGCCAGCAGCGCCGGGACAGGGTGGAATGAGCAGTTCTTC
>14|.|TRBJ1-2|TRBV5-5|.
CASSLTGRGDGYTF
TGTGCCAGCAGCTTGACAGGGAGAGGGGATGGCTACACCTTC
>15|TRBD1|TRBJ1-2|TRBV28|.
CASTESGTGMNGYTF
TGTGCCAGCACCGAATCCGGGACAGGGATGAATGGCTACACCTTC
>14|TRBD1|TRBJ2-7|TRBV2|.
CASSVGTGGYEQYF
TGTGCCAGCAGTGTGGGGACAGGGGGCTACGAGCAGTACTTC
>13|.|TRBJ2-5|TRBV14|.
CASSQGARETQYF
TGTGCCAGCAGCCAGGGGGCCCGGGAGACCCAGTACTTC
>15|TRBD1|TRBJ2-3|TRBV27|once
CASRGGTGGTDTQYF
TGTGCCAGCAGAGGCGGGACAGGGGGCACAGATACGCAGTATTTT
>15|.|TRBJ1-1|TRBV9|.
CASSSRSAGNTEAFF
TGTGCCAGCAGCTCCCGTAGCGCCGGGAACACTGAAGCTTTCTTT
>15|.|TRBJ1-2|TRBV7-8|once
CASSLAGQASYGYTF
TGTGCCAGCAGCTTAGCTGGGCAGGCCTCTTATGGCTACACCTTC
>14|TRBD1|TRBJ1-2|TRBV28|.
CASSLVEGAYGYTF
TGTGCCAGCAGTTTAGTAGAGGGGGCCTATGGCTACACCTTC
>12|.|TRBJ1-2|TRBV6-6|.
CASSSTSGGYTF
TGTGCCAGCAGTTCGACTTCTGGAGGCTACACCTTC
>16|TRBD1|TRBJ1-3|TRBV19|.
CASSRGTGRSGNTIYF
TGTGCCAGTAGTCGGGGGACAGGCCGCTCTGGAAACACCATATATTTT
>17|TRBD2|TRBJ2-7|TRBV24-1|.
CATSDPSLAGALQGQYF
TGTGCCACCAGTGACCCCTCACTAGCGGGAGCTCTCCAGGGGCAGTACTTC
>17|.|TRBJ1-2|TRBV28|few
CASSQLWGPLTGKGYTF
TGTGCCAGCAGTCAACTATGGGGTCCTCTTACGGGGAAAGGCTACACCTTC
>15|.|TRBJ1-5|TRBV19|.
CASSRTDPSNQPQHF
TGTGCCAGTAGTAGGACAGACCCTAGCAATCAGCCCCAGCATTTT
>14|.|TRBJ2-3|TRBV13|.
CASSLLRSTDTQYF
TGTGCCAGCAGCTTGCTACGATCCACAGATACGCAGTATTTT
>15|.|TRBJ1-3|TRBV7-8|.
CASSTTGLSGNTIYF
TGTGCCAGCAGCACTACAGGTCTCTCTGGAAACACCATATATTTT
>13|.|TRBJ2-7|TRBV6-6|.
CASRRDTPEPQYF
TGTGCCAGCAGACGGGACACCCCCGAGCCGCAGTACTTC
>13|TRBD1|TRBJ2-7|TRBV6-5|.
CASRRDRVHEQYF
TGTGCCAGCAGACGAGACAGGGTTCACGAGCAGTACTTC
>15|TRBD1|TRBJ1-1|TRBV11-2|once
CASRRDRAFGTEAFF
TGTGCCAGCAGAAGGGACAGAGCTTTTGGCACTGAAGCTTTCTTT
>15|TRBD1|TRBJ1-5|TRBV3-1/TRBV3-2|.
CASSPGTGINQPQHF
TGTGCCAGCAGCCCCGGGACAGGGATCAATCAGCCCCAGCATTTT
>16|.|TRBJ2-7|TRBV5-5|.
CASSLSRGAGAYEQYF
TGTGCCAGCAGCTTGAGTAGGGGGGCGGGGGCCTACGAGCAGTACTTC
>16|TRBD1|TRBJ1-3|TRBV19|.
CASSIGTGSSGNTIYF
TGTGCCAGTAGTATCGGGACAGGGAGCTCTGGAAACACCATATATTTT
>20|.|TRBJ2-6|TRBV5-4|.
CASSFGAPRGRVSGANVLTF
TGTGCCAGCAGCTTTGGGGCCCCGCGGGGGCGGGTCTCTGGGGCCAACGTCCTGACTTTC
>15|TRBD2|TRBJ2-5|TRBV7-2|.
CASSLTSGAQETQYF
TGTGCCAGCAGCCTAACTAGCGGGGCACAAGAGACCCAGTACTTC
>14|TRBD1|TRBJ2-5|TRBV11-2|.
CASSLGTGGETQYF
TGTGCCAGCAGCTTAGGGACAGGGGGGGAGACCCAGTACTTC
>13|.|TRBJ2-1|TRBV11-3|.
CASSLDSGGEQFF
TGTGCCAGCAGCTTAGATTCTGGCGGTGAGCAGTTCTTC
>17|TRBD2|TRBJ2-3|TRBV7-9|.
CASSFGTSLVSTDTQYF
TGTGCCAGCAGCTTTGGGACTAGCCTCGTTAGCACAGATACGCAGTATTTT
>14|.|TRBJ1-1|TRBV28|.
CASTSYPSYSEAFF
TGTGCCAGCACCTCATACCCGAGTTATTCTGAAGCTTTCTTT
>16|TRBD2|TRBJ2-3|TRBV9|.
CASSIIAGGPPDTQYF
TGTGCCAGCAGCATCATAGCGGGGGGGCCGCCAGATACGCAGTATTTT
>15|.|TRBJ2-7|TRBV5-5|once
CASSLGGTATYEQYF
TGTGCCAGCAGCTTGGGCGGGACAGCAACCTACGAGCAGTACTTC
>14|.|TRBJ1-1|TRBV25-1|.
CASSDWGGGTEAFF
TGTGCCAGCAGTGATTGGGGGGGAGGGACTGAAGCTTTCTTT
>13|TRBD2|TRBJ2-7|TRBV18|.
CASRGTSGYEQYF
TGTGCCAGCCGAGGGACTAGCGGGTACGAGCAGTACTTC